This T cell receptor (beta chain) was profiled in a study of blood T cell repertoires in COVID-19. Germline CDR1 reads SNHLY; CDR2 reads FYNNEI. The CDR3 covers 14 residues. V shed 6 bases and J 8 bases; nucleotides not matched to a gene: 7. This clone was seen only a few times. Method: immunoSEQ multiplex PCR; TCRdb's copy keeps in-frame clones and lacks some. Among some 350,000 clones listed, about nine tenths were seen once. This rearrangement joins TRBV2 to TRBJ2-3, with 11 nucleotides matching TRBD2. Sequencing used peripheral blood. The sequence was collected from a woman in her seventies with COVID-19, enrolled during active disease. The CDR3 spells CASRVTSGEGTQYF. CDR3 nucleotides: TGTGCCAGCAGGGTGACTAGCGGGGAAGGTACGCAGTATTTT.